These 28 T cell receptor beta chains were sequenced from one sample in a study of T cells in tuberculosis. Sequencing used immunoSEQ multiplex PCR; TCRdb keeps in-frame clones, though not all of them. The table lists about 34,000 clones, 85% to 95% of them singletons. The time point: new active TB diagnosis, blood taken before or within 7 days of starting treatment. This specimen was PBMCs, taken at tuberculosis diagnosis. The source is an adult with tuberculosis.

This chain joins TRBV15 and TRBJ1-5, with D hard to call. This CDR3 has 14 amino acids. Trimming cost V 1 base and J 7 bases, with 11 bases left between them. Germline V CDR1 and CDR2: LNHNV, YYDKDF (reference sequence). Here the CDR3 reads CATSRAGSGQPQHF. The DNA of the CDR3 is TGTGCCACCAGCAGAGCAGGAAGTGGCCAGCCCCAGCATTTT.

V and J are TRBV5-4 and TRBJ1-1, with 9 bases identical to TRBD1. Germline V gene lookup returns CDR1 SGHNT and CDR2 YYREEE (reference sequence). This CDR3 has 15 residues. Losses at the gene ends were 4 bases for V and 5 bases for J; bases not matched to a gene: 9. The CDR3 nucleotides read TGTGCCAGCAGCCAGGGACAGGGTGATGCTACTGAAGCTTTCTTT. It yields the protein CASSQGQGDATEAFF.

The gene calls are TRBV5-1 and TRBJ1-2; 10 positions agree with TRBD1. Unmatched junction bases numbered 10, after V lost 7 bases and J lost 7 bases. The germline V gene encodes CDR1 SGHRS and CDR2 YFSETQ. This CDR3 is built from 14 residues. Here the CDR3 DNA reads TGCGCCAGCGGCCCCGGACAGGGGGGTCCTGGCTACACCTTC. Translation gives CASGPGQGGPGYTF.

The chain links TRBV7-8 to TRBJ2-7; the D gene is possibly TRBD1 (6 bases). The germline CDR1 and CDR2 sequences are SGHVS and FQNEAQ. The CDR3 consists of 14 residues. Trimming took 3 bases from V and 1 from J, leaving 10 bases between them. Here the CDR3 reads CASSFGTGSYEQYF. The DNA of the CDR3 is TGTGCCAGCAGCTTTGGTACAGGGTCCTACGAGCAGTACTTC.

The chain's CDR3 is CASSEIADRGNYGYTF. The CDR3 DNA reads as TGTGCCAGCAGTGAAATCGCGGACAGGGGAAACTATGGCTACACCTTC. The rearrangement links TRBV6-1 to TRBJ1-2, with 9 bases that match TRBD1. The CDR3 sequence is 16 residues long. From germline, CDR1 is MNHNS and CDR2 SASEGT. The V segment lost 2 bases and the J segment 2 bases; nucleotides outside the gene matches: 6.

The chain combines TRBV19 with TRBJ2-5, with TRBD2 matching 7 bases. J lost 1 base, V lost 5 bases, and 7 bases had no gene match. Germline lookup yields CDR1 LNHDA and CDR2 SQIVND (reference sequence). This CDR3 region has 15 residues. CDR3 protein: CASSGSSGGQETQYF. The CDR3 DNA sequence: TGTGCCAGTAGTGGGTCTAGCGGCGGCCAAGAGACCCAGTACTTC.

This chain uses TRBV6-5 with TRBJ1-2; D perhaps matches TRBD1 (5 bases). Trimming left V 6 bases short and J 6 bases short, with 17 bases between. CDR1 MNHEY and CDR2 SVGAGI come from the germline V gene. The CDR3 spans 14 residues. The CDR3 here is CASRQGVVWDGYTF. The DNA of the CDR3 is TGTGCCAGCAGGCAGGGTGTCGTGTGGGATGGCTACACCTTC.

The chain joins TRBV27 to TRBJ2-1; no definite D call. The germline gives CDR1 MNHEY, CDR2 SMNVEV (reference sequence). With 8 bases removed from V and 14 bases from J, the gap between germline ends came to 16 bases. The CDR3 sequence is 11 residues long. The CDR3 DNA reads as TGTGCCAGCCACGCCCCCCCACTGGAGTTCTTC. It is translated as CASHAPPLEFF.

V gene TRBV19 combines with J gene TRBJ2-2; TRBD1 is a possible D gene (7 bases). Germline V gives CDR1 LNHDA, CDR2 SQIVND (reference sequence). The CDR3 contains 16 residues. V was cut by 6 bases and J by 6 bases, with 20 bases left in between. This CDR3 reads CASRLRGDSGSGELFF. The CDR3 bases are TGTGCCAGTAGACTAAGGGGGGACAGCGGGTCCGGGGAGCTGTTTTTT.

This chain links TRBV4-1 with TRBJ2-1, with TRBD1 identical over 8 bases. With V trimmed by 6 bases and J by 7 bases, 17 bases remained unmatched. CDR1 is MGHRA, CDR2 YSYEKL, per germline. The CDR3 is 17 amino acids. CDR3 bases: TGCGCCAGCAGACCCAACTTAAACAGGGGGAAAGGGAATGAGCAGTTCTTC. As protein: CASRPNLNRGKGNEQFF.

V gene TRBV5-4 combines with J gene TRBJ1-6, with 9 bases identical to TRBD1. CDR1 is SGHNT, CDR2 YYREEE, per germline (reference sequence). CDR3 size: 15 residues. V lost 4 bases to trimming and J lost 9 bases; unmatched junction nucleotides: 8. Written as DNA, the CDR3 is TGTGCCAGCAGCCAACAGACAGGGGGGATTTCACCCCTCCACTTT. Residues: CASSQQTGGISPLHF. Looking up the rest from reference TRBV5-4 and TRBJ1-6 gives the full variable domain: ETGVTQSPTHLIKTRGQQVTLRCSSQSGHNTVSWYQQALGQGPQFIFQYYREEENGRGNFPPRFSGLQFPNYSSELNVNALELDDSALYLCASSQQTGGISPLHFGNGTRLTVT.

Points on this clone: One junction end does not reproduce the germline sequence, and a read error may be involved. The V and J genes are TRBV5-1 and TRBJ2-6; no clear D. The CDR3 contains 15 residues. CDR1 is SGHRS and CDR2 is YFSETQ in the germline V gene. Written as DNA, the CDR3 is TGCGCCAGCAGCTTGCATAGCTCTCGGGCCAACGTCCTGACTTTC. It specifies CASSLHSSRANVLTF.

The chain recombines TRBV7-3 with TRBJ2-2; tentatively, D is TRBD2 (7 bases). This CDR3 is 17 amino acids long. Per germline, CDR1 SGHTA and CDR2 FQGTGA. Trimming took off 5 bases at V and 3 bases at J, with 19 bases between the two ends. The CDR3 region has the DNA TGTGCCAGCAGCCCCGACAGGACTAGAACTTACACCGGGGAGCTGTTTTTT. Amino acid sequence: CASSPDRTRTYTGELFF.

The V gene is TRBV5-5, the J gene TRBJ1-1; 8 bases agree with TRBD1. CDR1 and CDR2 from the germline V gene are SGHKS and YYEKEE (reference sequence). The CDR3 sequence is 15 residues long. V trimming: 4 bases; J trimming: 4 bases; junction bases outside the gene matches: 9. The DNA of the CDR3 is TGTGCCAGCAGCGGGGAACAGGGGGTGATCACTGAAGCTTTCTTT. Its protein product is CASSGEQGVITEAFF.

The V gene is TRBV10-3, the J gene TRBJ1-6, with 8 bases aligning to TRBD1. The CDR3 sequence is 15 residues long. Germline assignment: CDR1 ENHRY and CDR2 SYGVKD. Trimming cost V 6 bases and J 10 bases; bases outside gene matches: 11. The DNA for the CDR3 is TGTGCCATCAGCGACTGGACAGGGATAGAGTCACCCCTCCACTTT. Translation: CAISDWTGIESPLHF.

V and J are TRBV6-5 and TRBJ2-3, with 7 bases fitting TRBD1. Germline CDR1 and CDR2: MNHEY and SVGAGI. The CDR3 covers 15 residues. The V segment lost 6 bases and the J segment 1 base; nucleotides outside the gene matches: 7. Written as DNA, the CDR3 is TGTGCCAGCAGGGGTATTGGACAGGGCACAGATACGCAGTATTTT. Its protein product is CASRGIGQGTDTQYF.

This clone has just one count. This chain joins TRBV19 and TRBJ1-2; TRBD1 matches at 12 bases. Germline V lookup: CDR1 LNHDA, CDR2 SQIVND (reference sequence). V gave up 8 bases and J gave up 4 bases; unmatched junction bases: 8. The CDR3 length is 15 residues. The CDR3 spells CASGTGGSASYGYTF. In DNA form, the CDR3 reads TGTGCCAGTGGGACAGGGGGCTCGGCGAGCTATGGCTACACCTTC.

This clone appeared a few times. The V call is TRBV19, the J call TRBJ1-2, with D possibly TRBD1 on 5 matching bases. From germline, CDR1 is LNHDA and CDR2 SQIVND (reference sequence). The CDR3 covers 14 residues. V lost 6 bases to trimming and J lost 4 bases, with 15 bases between them. The CDR3 DNA is TGTGCCAGTAGCCTTAAGGACGGGGGCTATGGCTACACCTTC. Translation: CASSLKDGGYGYTF.

The chain recombines TRBV12-5 with TRBJ2-5; 8 positions agree with TRBD2. This CDR3 is built from 16 residues. The trim removed 1 base at V and 2 bases at J, leaving 6 bases unmatched. CDR1 and CDR2 from the germline V gene are LGHNT and FRNRAP. CDR3: CASGLGGLAEQETQYF. In DNA form, the CDR3 reads TGTGCTAGTGGTTTGGGCGGACTAGCCGAGCAAGAGACCCAGTACTTC.

V gene TRBV19 combines with J gene TRBJ1-2, with TRBD1 matching 7 bases. This CDR3 has 13 residues. Germline values: CDR1 LNHDA, CDR2 SQIVND (reference sequence). After removal of 4 bases from V and 13 bases from J, the junction contained 12 bases not matched to a gene. In nucleotides, the CDR3 is TGTGCCAGTAGTACTTTCTCCGGACAGGTTCTCACCTTC. This codes for CASSTFSGQVLTF.

The chain couples TRBV15 to TRBJ2-7; 9 nucleotides agree with TRBD1. In germline, CDR1 is LNHNV, CDR2 YYDKDF (reference sequence). The junction had 8 bases not matched to a gene; V was cut back by 0 bases and J by 5 bases. This CDR3 region has 16 residues. CDR3 region: CATSRDVGQGVNEQYF. The CDR3 nucleotides are TGTGCCACCAGCAGAGATGTGGGACAGGGTGTCAACGAGCAGTACTTC.

V is TRBV2 and J is TRBJ2-7; possibly TRBD2 for D (6 bases). Germline-derived CDR1 and CDR2 are SNHLY and FYNNEI. V gave up 6 bases and J gave up 0 bases, with 9 bases separating them. The CDR3 length is 13 residues. This CDR3 is CASRGGSSYEQYF. The CDR3 region has the DNA TGTGCCAGCAGGGGGGGTTCCTCCTACGAGCAGTACTTC.

The chain combines TRBV6-4 with TRBJ2-1, with 10 nucleotides matching TRBD2. After removal of 3 bases from V and 5 bases from J, the junction contained 1 base not matched to a gene. The CDR3 extends over 14 amino acids. Germline CDR1 is MRHNA and CDR2 is SNTAGT. The CDR3 DNA reads as TGTGCCAGCAGTGAAGCGGGGGGGCACAATGAGCAGTTCTTC. Amino acids: CASSEAGGHNEQFF.

CDR3 coding DNA: TGTGCCAGCAGTCACGAGGTTACAGGGGACGAAAAACTGTTTTTT. It yields the protein CASSHEVTGDEKLFF. The chain recombines TRBV5-6 with TRBJ1-4; 7 nucleotides agree with TRBD1. Germline V gene lookup returns CDR1 SGHDT and CDR2 YYEEEE. V lost 5 bases and J lost 8; bases outside the gene matches: 12. CDR3 length: 15 amino acids.

The rearrangement uses TRBV11-2 and TRBJ1-1; no clear D. V was pared by 3 bases and J by 2 bases, with 13 bases between. Per the germline V gene, CDR1 is SGHAT and CDR2 is FQNNGV. The CDR3 totals 15 residues. The CDR3 protein is CASSFGLIQNTEAFF. In DNA, the CDR3 is TGTGCCAGCAGCTTCGGACTCATCCAAAACACTGAAGCTTTCTTT.

The gene calls are TRBV6-5 and TRBJ2-7; 7 nucleotides line up with TRBD1. The trim removed 7 bases at V and 4 bases at J, leaving 7 bases unmatched. This CDR3 has 13 amino acids. The germline V gene has CDR1 MNHEY and CDR2 SVGAGI. CDR3 protein: CASKVQGIYEQYV. CDR3 DNA: TGTGCCAGCAAGGTACAGGGGATTTACGAGCAGTACGTC.

The V and J genes are TRBV10-3 and TRBJ2-7; D possibly corresponds to TRBD2 (5 bases). This CDR3 is built from 14 residues. CDR1 and CDR2 (germline): ENHRY, SYGVKD. The ends were cut back, 4 bases at V and 2 bases at J, with 12 bases in the middle. DNA of the CDR3: TGTGCCATCAGTGCCTCCGGGGAGACCTACGAGCAGTACGTC. This gives the protein CAISASGETYEQYV.

The chain is built from TRBV9 and TRBJ2-6, with 7 bases that match TRBD2. With V trimmed by 4 bases and J by 2 bases, 6 bases remained unmatched. CDR3 length: 16 residues. Germline V gene data show CDR1 as SGDLS and CDR2 as YYNGEE. The CDR3 bases are TGTGCCAGCAGCTCCCCTCGGGGGGCTGGGGCCAACGTCCTGACTTTC. Translated: CASSSPRGAGANVLTF.